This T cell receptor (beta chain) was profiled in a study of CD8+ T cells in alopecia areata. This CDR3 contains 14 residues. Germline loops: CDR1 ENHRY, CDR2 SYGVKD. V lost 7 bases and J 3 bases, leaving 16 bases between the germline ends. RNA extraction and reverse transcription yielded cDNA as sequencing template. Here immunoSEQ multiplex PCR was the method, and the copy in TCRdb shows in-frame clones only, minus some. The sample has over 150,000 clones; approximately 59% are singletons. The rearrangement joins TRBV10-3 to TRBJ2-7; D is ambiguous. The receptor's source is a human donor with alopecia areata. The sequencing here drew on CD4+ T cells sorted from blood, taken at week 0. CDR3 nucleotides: TGTGCCATCAAGGCCCAGGATTTTAACTACGAGCAGTACTTC. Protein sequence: CAIKAQDFNYEQYF.